The rows below give T cell receptor beta chains drawn from one sample of a study of response to subunit inactivated influenza vaccine. TCRdb ran MiXCR on the RT-PCR reads and lists one entry per CDR3 protein. The repertoire holds under 850,000 distinct CDR3 sequences, with around a sixth as singletons. The sequencing here drew on PBMCs from blood, taken around 5 days after vaccination. The source of these receptors is a man between 45 and 60 years old who received an inactivated influenza vaccine. The CDR3 runs from the conserved cysteine through the conserved F or W. D genes are given only for firm matches. Clone sizes are given selectively: once, few, many, or a class where the clone is expanded.

V gene	D gene	J gene	clone size	CDR3 DNA	CDR3 protein
TRBV4-1	.	TRBJ2-2	.	TGCGCCAGCAGCCAAATTGGGACGGGGAACACCGGGGAGCTGTTTTTT	CASSQIGTGNTGELFF
TRBV6-1	TRBD2	TRBJ2-3	few	TGTGCCAGCAGATCTGGACTAGCGGGAGCAGGAGATACGCAGTATTTT	CASRSGLAGAGDTQYF
TRBV7-9	TRBD1	TRBJ2-3	.	TGTGCCAGCAGCTCTCGACAGGGAGAGACAGATACGCAGTATTTT	CASSSRQGETDTQYF
TRBV7-2	.	TRBJ1-3	few	TGTGCCAGCAGCCCGCTCGGACGCAACTCTGGAAACACCATATATTTT	CASSPLGRNSGNTIYF
TRBV20-1	TRBD1	TRBJ2-7	few	TGCAGTGCTAGTCGACGACAGGGCCTCCACGAGCAGTACTTC	CSASRRQGLHEQYF
TRBV2	TRBD1	TRBJ1-5	few	TGTGCCAGCAGTCAGGGGGCGACGCCCCAGCATTTT	CASSQGATPQHF
TRBV4-3	.	TRBJ1-2	.	TGCGCCAGCAGCCAAGAATCAGGGCCTCATGGCTACACCTTC	CASSQESGPHGYTF
TRBV12-3/TRBV12-4	.	TRBJ2-3	many	TGTGCCAGCAGTTCGGGTGACACAGATACGCAGTATTTT	CASSSGDTDTQYF
TRBV9	TRBD2	TRBJ2-5	.	TGTGCCAGCAGCGCCGGACTAGCTGCTCCGCAAGAGACCCAGTACTTC	CASSAGLAAPQETQYF
TRBV20-1	.	TRBJ2-1	few	TGCAGTGTCCCCCCCGCAGGGATAGGAGAGCAGTTCTTC	CSVPPAGIGEQFF
TRBV30	.	TRBJ2-7	once	TGTGCCTGGAGTGAAGGGACATCTTACGAGCAGTACTTC	CAWSEGTSYEQYF
TRBV4-3	TRBD1	TRBJ2-1	.	TGCGCCAGCAGCCACCGGGACAGGGTTAATGAGCAGTTCTTC	CASSHRDRVNEQFF
TRBV27	.	TRBJ2-7	many	TGTGCCAGCAGTTTATACGGCTACGAGCAGTACTTC	CASSLYGYEQYF
TRBV5-4	.	TRBJ2-7	few	TGTGCCAGCAGTACAAACCTAGCCGACGAGCAGTACTTC	CASSTNLADEQYF
TRBV2	TRBD2	TRBJ2-3	few	TGTGCCATCAGTTTTTTTCCTAGCGGGAGACGGGATCGCACAGATACGCAGTATTTT	CAISFFPSGRRDRTDTQYF
TRBV6-2/TRBV6-3	TRBD2	TRBJ2-1	many	TGTGCCAGCAGTTACTCCGGACTAGCGGGATGGGATGAGCAGTTCTTC	CASSYSGLAGWDEQFF
TRBV7-8	.	TRBJ1-3	.	TGTGCCAGCAGCTTAGGCAGAAGGGGGAACACCATATATTTT	CASSLGRRGNTIYF
TRBV6-1	TRBD2	TRBJ2-5	.	TGTGCCAGCAGTAAACTAGCGGGAGAAGAGACCCAGTACTTC	CASSKLAGEETQYF
TRBV12-3/TRBV12-4	.	TRBJ2-2	few	TGTGCCAGCAGTTTCGCGGGGTTAGGCGCCGGGGAGCTGTTTTTT	CASSFAGLGAGELFF
TRBV28	.	TRBJ1-5	.	TGTGCCAGCAGTTTCGAGACGGATCAGCCCCAGCATTTT	CASSFETDQPQHF
TRBV27	TRBD2	TRBJ2-7	.	TGTGCCAGCAGCCGGGGGGGGCAATCTAAAGAGCAGTACTTC	CASSRGGQSKEQYF
TRBV11-2	TRBD1	TRBJ2-7	few	TGTGCCAGCAGCTTATACGCACGGGGACAGAACTACGAGCAGTACTTC	CASSLYARGQNYEQYF
TRBV6-1	TRBD1	TRBJ2-3	.	TGTGCCAGCAGTCCTACAGGGGGGAGAGGTTTAGATACGCAGTATTTT	CASSPTGGRGLDTQYF
TRBV7-3	.	TRBJ2-3	few	TGTGCCAGCAGCCTTTTGGGAGGCTTCGGCACAGATACGCAGTATTTT	CASSLLGGFGTDTQYF
TRBV11-1	TRBD2	TRBJ2-1	.	TGTGCCAGCAGCCACCGGACTAGCGGGATTAGCTCCTACAATGAGCAGTTCTTC	CASSHRTSGISSYNEQFF
TRBV20-1	TRBD1	TRBJ2-1	many	TGCAGTGCTAAGGACAGGAGTACCTACAATGAGCAGTTCTTC	CSAKDRSTYNEQFF
TRBV27	TRBD2	TRBJ2-2	.	TGTGCCAGCAGTTTATGGCTAGCGGGGGGGCCGTACGGGGAGCTGTTTTTT	CASSLWLAGGPYGELFF
TRBV24-1	TRBD1	TRBJ2-7	few	TGTGCCACTTCGGGACAGGGCCACGAGCAGTACTTC	CATSGQGHEQYF
TRBV12-3/TRBV12-4	.	TRBJ2-2	few	TGTGCCACTTCCGGGACCCTAAACACCGGGGAGCTGTTTTTT	CATSGTLNTGELFF
TRBV5-1	TRBD1	TRBJ2-7	.	TGCGCCAGCAGCATAAAACCGGGACAGGGAGACTACGAGCAGTACTTC	CASSIKPGQGDYEQYF
TRBV12-3/TRBV12-4	TRBD1	TRBJ2-7	few	TGTGCCAGCAGAAGACAGGGAACCTCCTACGAGCAGTACTTC	CASRRQGTSYEQYF
TRBV11-2	TRBD1	TRBJ2-7	few	TGTGCCAGCAGAAGAGGGGGCCAGGGCTACGAGCAGTACTTC	CASRRGGQGYEQYF
TRBV10-3	.	TRBJ2-3	few	TGTGCCATCGGACGGGGCCCAGCTCGCACAGATACGCAGTATTTT	CAIGRGPARTDTQYF
TRBV12-3/TRBV12-4	.	TRBJ2-6	many	TGTGCCAGCAGGAACCAACTTAGGTCTTCTGGGGCCAACGTCCTGACTTTC	CASRNQLRSSGANVLTF
TRBV7-8	.	TRBJ2-3	few	TGTGCCAGCAGCGCGGGGACTTTGGAAACTAGCACAGATACGCAGTATTTT	CASSAGTLETSTDTQYF
TRBV5-1	.	TRBJ1-1	few	TGCGCCAGCAGCTTGGACCCCCAACCGAACACTGAAGCTTTCTTT	CASSLDPQPNTEAFF
TRBV6-2/TRBV6-3	TRBD2	TRBJ2-1	.	TGTGCCAGCAGTCCTCCGGGACTAGTGAGTTATGAGCAGTTCTTC	CASSPPGLVSYEQFF
TRBV15	.	TRBJ2-3	.	TGTGCCACCAGCAGAGATGGCGGTGGTACGCAGTATTTT	CATSRDGGGTQYF
TRBV7-2	TRBD1	TRBJ2-2	few	TGTGCCAGCGGCCGGGACAGACACACCGGGGAGCTGTTTTTT	CASGRDRHTGELFF
TRBV9	TRBD2	TRBJ2-2	few	TGTGCCAGCACTTCTACTAGCGGGAGATCCGGGGAGCTGTTTTTT	CASTSTSGRSGELFF
TRBV7-2	TRBD1	TRBJ2-5	.	TGTGCCAGCAGCTCGACAGGGGGCGTGGTAGAGACCCAGTACTTC	CASSSTGGVVETQYF